This passage covers 22 T cell receptor beta chains from one sample sequenced in a study of T cells after yellow fever vaccination. TCRdb recomputed calls from the 5' RACE reads with MiXCR, one row per CDR3 protein. The table lists approximately 550,000 distinct CDR3 sequences, roughly 14% of them singletons. Specimen: PBMCs, collected on the day of the yellow fever booster vaccination. The receptors stem from a man younger than 40 who received the YFV17D yellow fever vaccine.

This clonotype was seen more than once but under ten times. The chain recombines TRBV20-1 with TRBJ2-2, with unresolved D. From germline, CDR1 is DFQATT and CDR2 SNEGSKA (reference sequence). Trimming removed 1 base at V and 3 bases at J, with 15 bases between. The CDR3 spans 16 residues. The CDR3 DNA reads as TGCAGTGCTAGAGGGGCTGGACGGATCGACACCGGGGAGCTGTTTTTT. This translates into CSARGAGRIDTGELFF.

The rearrangement uses TRBV7-8 and TRBJ2-5, with 9 bases fitting TRBD2. Germline CDR1 is SGHVS and CDR2 is FQNEAQ. J lost 5 bases, V lost 5 bases, and 9 bases had no gene match. The CDR3 totals 15 residues. This chain's CDR3 is CASSPVAGAGETQYF. The CDR3 nucleotides read TGTGCCAGCAGCCCAGTAGCGGGAGCGGGGGAGACCCAGTACTTC.

This clonotype showed up just a few times. The chain employs TRBV30 and TRBJ1-1, with TRBD1 matching 7 bases. V gave up 3 bases and J gave up 0 bases; unmatched junction bases: 10. The V gene's germline CDR1 is GTSNPN and CDR2 SVGIG (reference sequence). There are 16 residues in the CDR3. The CDR3 sequence: CAWRRGTGTVNTEAFF. Here the CDR3 DNA reads TGTGCCTGGAGAAGGGGAACCGGGACAGTGAACACTGAAGCTTTCTTT.

This clonotype was seen a handful of times. One junction end disagrees with the germline gene, perhaps due to a read error. The chain uses TRBV12-5 and TRBJ2-1, with TRBD2 matching over 9 bases. Germline V lookup: CDR1 LGHNT, CDR2 FRNRAP. CDR3 size: 13 residues. CDR3 sequence (DNA): TGTGCTAGTGGTTTGTCACGGCGGGAGGGCTTCATCTTC. Amino acid sequence: CASGLSRREGFIF.

The rearrangement joins TRBV7-2 to TRBJ1-4, with 7 nucleotides matching TRBD1. There are 14 residues in the CDR3. V lost 7 bases to trimming and J lost 7 bases; unmatched junction nucleotides: 9. The germline CDR1 and CDR2 sequences are SGHTA and FQGNSA. CDR3 in DNA: TGTGCCAGCAACCGAGGGGGCTGGGGTGAAAAACTGTTTTTT. Residues: CASNRGGWGEKLFF.

This clonotype was counted only a few times. J is TRBJ2-5 and V is TRBV7-2; perhaps TRBD2 as D (6 bases). This CDR3 is built from 14 residues. Trimming took off 3 bases at V and 2 bases at J, with 10 bases between the two ends. Germline CDR1 and CDR2: SGHTA and FQGNSA. CDR3 sequence reads: CASSFSGLQETQYF. Here the CDR3 DNA reads TGTGCCAGCAGCTTTTCGGGACTGCAAGAGACCCAGTACTTC.

This clonotype was counted many times. The gene calls are TRBV29-1 and TRBJ1-2; D uncertain. This CDR3 has 13 amino acids. Germline CDR1 and CDR2: SQVTM and ANQGSEA. Trimming took off 8 bases at V and 1 base at J, with 14 bases between the two ends. The CDR3 is CSSWRADNYGYTF. As DNA, the CDR3 is TGCAGCTCCTGGCGGGCGGATAACTATGGCTACACCTTC.

This clonotype occurred many times. The chain recombines TRBV7-9 with TRBJ1-1; D gene ambiguous. Germline-derived CDR1 and CDR2 are SEHNR and FQNEAQ (reference sequence). Trimming left V 7 bases short and J 0 bases short, with 12 bases between. There are 14 residues in the CDR3. The CDR3 loop is CASTPQTMNTEAFF. The CDR3, as DNA: TGTGCCAGCACCCCCCAAACCATGAACACTGAAGCTTTCTTT.

A few counts support this clonotype. The CDR3 DNA sequence: TGTGCCAGCAGTTTGGTCGGGACGGCGCAGTATTTT. This sequence encodes CASSLVGTAQYF. The V gene is TRBV12-3 or TRBV12-4, the J gene TRBJ2-3; D possibly uses TRBD1 or TRBD2 (5 bases each). The CDR3 consists of 12 residues. V dropped 3 bases and J dropped 10 bases, with 11 bases sitting between them.

The CDR3 coding sequence is TGCAGTGCTAGACAGAAGACAGATACGCAGTATTTT. It yields the protein CSARQKTDTQYF. This sequence joins TRBV20-1 and TRBJ2-3; D remains unclear. Trimming removed 2 bases from V and 3 bases from J, with 6 bases in between. The germline CDR1 and CDR2 sequences are DFQATT and SNEGSKA (reference sequence). The CDR3 contains 12 residues.

V is TRBV27 and J is TRBJ2-7; D is possibly TRBD1 or TRBD2 (5 bases each). The CDR3 has 10 amino acids. Germline CDR1 and CDR2: MNHEY and SMNVEV (reference sequence). CDR3 bases: TGTGTCAGTGGGGGCTACGAGCAGTACTTC. Protein: CVSGGYEQYF.

At least ten counts were recorded for this clonotype. The J gene is TRBJ2-3, the V gene TRBV20-1, with TRBD2 matching over 7 bases. With V trimmed by 7 bases and J by 2 bases, 3 bases remained unmatched. Germline assignment: CDR1 DFQATT and CDR2 SNEGSKA (reference sequence). This CDR3 is 12 amino acids long. CDR3 bases: TGCAGTGTTGGGAGGGACACAGATACGCAGTATTTT. Protein product: CSVGRDTDTQYF.

Ten or more counts support this clonotype. The chain has TRBV4-3 and TRBJ2-1; 10 bases agree with TRBD2. Germline lookup yields CDR1 LGHNA and CDR2 YSLEER. The CDR3 is 17 amino acids. The trim removed 4 bases at V and 6 bases at J, leaving 12 bases unmatched. CDR3 coding DNA: TGCGCCAGCAGCCTACAAGATAGCGGGAGGATAGTCAATGAGCAGTTCTTC. Amino acid sequence: CASSLQDSGRIVNEQFF.

This chain uses TRBV20-1 with TRBJ2-7; 10 bases match TRBD2. The J segment lost 5 bases and the V segment lost 5 bases, leaving 9 bases of the junction unmatched. This CDR3 is 14 amino acids long. Per germline, CDR1 DFQATT and CDR2 SNEGSKA (reference sequence). DNA for the CDR3: TGCAGTGCTGCCTCCGGACTAGCGGAAAACGAGCAGTACTTC. This sequence encodes CSAASGLAENEQYF.

Only a few counts were recorded for this clonotype. The CDR3 protein is CASGGTLRFF. CDR3 nucleotide sequence: TGTGCCAGCGGTGGGACCCTTCGGTTCTTC. V is TRBV28 and J is TRBJ2-1; D assignment may be TRBD1 or TRBD2 (5 bases each). Trimming cost V 8 bases and J 15 bases, with 14 bases left between them. The CDR3 has 10 residues. Germline V lookup: CDR1 MDHEN, CDR2 SYDVKM.

This clonotype has a handful of counts. This sequence joins TRBV10-3 and TRBJ2-1; possible D gene TRBD1, 6 bases. CDR3 length: 16 residues. CDR1 is ENHRY, CDR2 SYGVKD, per germline. V lost 0 bases to trimming and J lost 5 bases, with 14 bases between them. The CDR3 DNA reads as TGTGCCATCAGTGAGTCAGGTAGGGACAAAAACAATGAGCAGTTCTTC. Protein: CAISESGRDKNNEQFF.

The chain uses TRBV7-9 and TRBJ2-3, with D perhaps assigned TRBD1 or TRBD2 (5 bases each). Germline loops: CDR1 SEHNR, CDR2 FQNEAQ (reference sequence). The ends were cut back, 0 bases at V and 4 bases at J, with 11 bases in the middle. The CDR3 runs 15 residues. The CDR3 spells CASSLAGVLADTQYF. DNA of the CDR3: TGTGCCAGCAGCTTAGCGGGGGTCCTGGCAGATACGCAGTATTTT.

The V gene is TRBV19, the J gene TRBJ2-1; 11 nucleotides match TRBD2. Germline V gene sequence: CDR1 LNHDA, CDR2 SQIVND (reference sequence). This CDR3 has 17 residues. Trimming at V came to 5 bases and at J to 7 bases, leaving 13 bases not matched to a gene. The DNA of the CDR3 is TGTGCCAGTAGTTTTCGGCTAGCGGGAGGTGGGCTGAATGAGCAGTTCTTC. Encoded protein: CASSFRLAGGGLNEQFF.

This clonotype was recorded many times. This chain links TRBV12-3 or TRBV12-4 with TRBJ1-5; D is undetermined. With 6 bases removed from V and 4 bases from J, the gap between germline ends came to 16 bases. The CDR3 sequence is 15 residues long. The CDR3 bases are TGTGCCAGCAGCCCGCCGGGTCCCCTTAATCAGCCCCAGCATTTT. It yields the protein CASSPPGPLNQPQHF.

The rearrangement uses TRBV7-8 and TRBJ2-5, with D unclear. CDR1 is SGHVS and CDR2 is FQNEAQ in the germline V gene. Trimming removed 4 bases at V and 5 bases at J, with 20 bases between. The length of the CDR3 is 16 residues. CDR3 DNA sequence: TGTGCCAGCAGCTCCCACAGAGAGGATTTTTGGGAGACCCAGTACTTC. It translates to CASSSHREDFWETQYF.

The table lists this clonotype with a few counts. The rearrangement links TRBV13 to TRBJ2-7; possibly TRBD1 for D (8 bases). Looked up from germline, CDR1 is PRHDT and CDR2 is FYEKMQ (reference sequence). This CDR3 comprises 11 residues. With 9 bases removed from V and 7 bases from J, the gap between germline ends came to 13 bases. The CDR3 nucleotides read TGTGCCAGAACAGGGGGGGAAGAGCAGTACTTC. Translating it yields CARTGGEEQYF.

Only a few counts were recorded for this clonotype. The chain has TRBV4-3 and TRBJ1-2; no clear D gene. This CDR3 region has 14 residues. The V and J ends lost 0 bases and 6 bases respectively, with 11 bases between them. The germline CDR1 and CDR2 sequences are LGHNA and YSLEER. The chain's CDR3 is CASSQDPFSHGYTF. The DNA of the CDR3 is TGCGCCAGCAGCCAAGATCCGTTCAGTCATGGCTACACCTTC.